Listed here are 8 T cell receptor beta chains from one sample, sequenced in a study of blood T cell repertoires in COVID-19. Data came from immunoSEQ multiplex PCR; TCRdb stores just in-frame clones and leaves some out. This table has over 80,000 clones, roughly 87% appearing once. Material: peripheral blood. These receptors came from a man aged 70 or older with acute or convalescent COVID-19.

The rearrangement joins TRBV6-2 or TRBV6-3 to TRBJ1-5; TRBD1 is a possible D gene (5 bases). Germline V gene lookup returns CDR1 MNHEY and CDR2 SVGEGT. V lost 2 bases and J 3 bases, leaving 14 bases between the germline ends. The CDR3 loop spans 16 amino acids. The chain's CDR3 is CASSYVAGFDNQPQHF. In DNA, the CDR3 is TGTGCCAGCAGTTACGTGGCAGGGTTCGACAATCAGCCCCAGCATTTT.

The CDR3 here is CAISQGQAINQPQHF. The CDR3 DNA is TGTGCCATCAGCCAAGGACAGGCGATCAATCAGCCCCAGCATTTT. The V and J genes are TRBV10-3 and TRBJ1-5, with 7 bases that match TRBD1. The CDR3 is made up of 15 amino acids. Germline V lookup: CDR1 ENHRY, CDR2 SYGVKD. With V trimmed by 6 bases and J by 3 bases, 8 bases remained unmatched.

The J gene is TRBJ2-7, the V gene TRBV7-9; 7 bases agree with TRBD2. With V trimmed by 5 bases and J by 5 bases, 3 bases remained unmatched. The CDR3 runs to 12 residues. CDR1 is SEHNR, CDR2 FQNEAQ, per germline (reference sequence). The CDR3 coding sequence is TGTGCCAGCAGCCGTCGGGGGGACGAGCAGTACTTC. Its protein is CASSRRGDEQYF.

This clone was detected only a few times. This chain links TRBV2 with TRBJ1-6, with a weak D call TRBD1 (5 bases). CDR3 length: 15 residues. Trimming took off 2 bases at V and 3 bases at J, with 8 bases between the two ends. Germline CDR1 reads SNHLY; CDR2 reads FYNNEI. The CDR3 sequence: CASSERGFYNSPLHF. As DNA, the CDR3 is TGTGCCAGCAGTGAAAGGGGCTTCTATAATTCACCCCTCCACTTT.

The V call is TRBV2, the J call TRBJ1-1, with 9 bases that match TRBD1. Germline CDR1 is SNHLY and CDR2 is FYNNEI. Trimming cost V 7 bases and J 2 bases; bases outside gene matches: 8. There are 15 residues in the CDR3. The DNA for the CDR3 is TGTGCCAGCACCGGGACAGGGAATACAAACACTGAAGCTTTCTTT. This codes for CASTGTGNTNTEAFF.

This clone was counted only a few times. The chain has TRBV19 and TRBJ1-4; TRBD1 is a possible D gene (5 bases). There are 15 residues in the CDR3. Between the trimmed V and J ends, which lost 4 bases and 3 bases, there was a span of 12 bases. In germline, CDR1 is LNHDA, CDR2 SQIVND (reference sequence). CDR3 DNA sequence: TGTGCCAGTAGTACAGGGAAGGGGCCTAATGAAAAACTGTTTTTT. It specifies CASSTGKGPNEKLFF.

The chain is built from TRBV5-1 and TRBJ1-1, with unresolved D. The CDR3 runs to 14 residues. The V end lost 5 bases, the J end lost 1 base, and 12 bases lay between the germline ends. Germline CDR1 SGHRS, CDR2 YFSETQ. CDR3 protein: CASRPEGGNTEAFF. In nucleotides, the CDR3 is TGCGCCAGCAGACCTGAGGGCGGGAACACTGAAGCTTTCTTT.

The gene calls are TRBV27 and TRBJ2-1, with 11 nucleotides matching TRBD2. V lost 5 bases and J lost 4; bases outside the gene matches: 7. CDR1 is MNHEY and CDR2 is SMNVEV in the germline V gene (reference sequence). CDR3 length: 16 residues. CDR3 sequence: CASSLSPSGGYNEQFF. CDR3 coding DNA: TGTGCCAGCAGTCTCTCCCCTAGCGGGGGGTACAATGAGCAGTTCTTC.